The 24 T cell receptor beta chains listed next were all sequenced from one sample in a study of blood T cell repertoires in COVID-19. Profiling relied on immunoSEQ multiplex PCR, and the TCRdb table lists in-frame clones only, not all of them. The sample yields some 75,000 clones, around 76% seen once. The sequencing sample was made of peripheral blood. All receptors come from a woman older than 75 with active or convalescent COVID-19.

This clone was found a few times. The chain uses TRBV7-8 and TRBJ1-2, with TRBD1 as a possible D gene (6 bases). This CDR3 has 13 residues. V dropped 8 bases and J dropped 4 bases, with 14 bases sitting between them. Germline V gene data show CDR1 as SGHVS and CDR2 as FQNEAQ. CDR3 bases: TGTGCCAGCGCCGACAGGACTTTCTATGGCTACACCTTC. Translation gives CASADRTFYGYTF.

The rearrangement joins TRBV7-2 to TRBJ2-7, with 12 bases lining up with TRBD2. CDR1 and CDR2 from the germline V gene are SGHTA and FQGNSA. The CDR3 runs 14 residues. The ends lost 5 bases at V and 5 bases at J; junction bases unmatched: 4. This CDR3 reads CASSRTSGIHEQYF. Written as DNA, the CDR3 is TGTGCCAGCAGCCGGACTAGCGGGATCCACGAGCAGTACTTC. The whole variable domain, remainder taken from reference TRBV7-2 and TRBJ2-7, is GAGVSQSPSNKVTEKGKDVELRCDPISGHTALYWYRQSLGQGLEFLIYFQGNSAPDKSGLPSDRFSAERTGGSVSTLTIQRTQQEDSAVYLCASSRTSGIHEQYFGPGTRLTVT.

This clone was counted many times. This chain links TRBV27 with TRBJ2-7; 9 bases agree with TRBD2. V shed 8 bases and J 6 bases; nucleotides not matched to a gene: 11. CDR3 size: 14 residues. Germline CDR1 is MNHEY and CDR2 is SMNVEV (reference sequence). CDR3 DNA sequence: TGTGCCAGCTGCCGCGGGGGGGGCTCGGGCGAGCAGTACTTC. It translates to CASCRGGGSGEQYF.

The V and J genes are TRBV5-5 and TRBJ1-4; D gene unclear. V was clipped by 3 bases and J by 6 bases, with 15 bases between them. The CDR3 length is 15 residues. CDR1 and CDR2 (germline): SGHKS, YYEKEE (reference sequence). CDR3 residues: CASSSPGEVDEKLFF. The CDR3 region has the DNA TGTGCCAGCAGCTCCCCCGGGGAGGTGGATGAAAAACTGTTTTTT.

CDR3 in amino acids: CASSLGGQGVQYF. For the CDR3, the DNA is TGTGCCAGCAGCTTAGGGGGACAGGGGGTGCAGTACTTC. The chain is built from TRBV11-2 and TRBJ2-7, with 11 bases aligning to TRBD1. Germline V gives CDR1 SGHAT, CDR2 FQNNGV. Trimming removed 1 base from V and 9 bases from J; junction bases left unmatched: 2. This CDR3 spans 13 amino acids.

The chain links TRBV19 to TRBJ1-1; maybe TRBD1 (5 bases). Trimming removed 4 bases at V and 2 bases at J, with 8 bases between. Looked up from germline, CDR1 is LNHDA and CDR2 is SQIVND (reference sequence). This CDR3 comprises 13 residues. This CDR3 reads CASSRGRNTEAFF. CDR3 sequence (DNA): TGTGCCAGTAGTAGGGGCCGCAACACTGAAGCTTTCTTT.

The V and J genes are TRBV4-1 and TRBJ2-5, with TRBD2 matching over 7 bases. The trim removed 1 base at V and 3 bases at J, leaving 2 bases unmatched. Germline V CDR1 and CDR2: MGHRA, YSYEKL. This CDR3 region has 14 residues. The CDR3 DNA reads TGCGCCAGCAGCCAAGGCCTAGCGGAAGAGACCCAGTACTTC. Protein sequence: CASSQGLAEETQYF.

The chain recombines TRBV30 with TRBJ2-1; D is possibly TRBD1 (6 bases). V lost 5 bases and J 7 bases, leaving 15 bases between the germline ends. The CDR3 spans 13 residues. Germline values: CDR1 GTSNPN, CDR2 SVGIG (reference sequence). CDR3 bases: TGTGCCTGGGGCCCTCTGAGGGGGAATGAGCAGTTCTTC. Translated, it gives CAWGPLRGNEQFF.

V gene TRBV6-4 combines with J gene TRBJ2-1, with 9 bases identical to TRBD2. Germline loops: CDR1 MRHNA, CDR2 SNTAGT. After removal of 3 bases from V and 7 bases from J, the junction contained 7 bases not matched to a gene. The CDR3 has 15 amino acids. CDR3 amino acids: CASSEVAGGLNEQFF. For the CDR3, the DNA is TGTGCCAGCAGTGAAGTTGCGGGGGGGTTGAATGAGCAGTTCTTC.

In the case of this clone: Germline and junction disagree at one end, which may indicate a read error. This chain joins TRBV5-6 and TRBJ1-2; D remains unclear. CDR1 and CDR2 from the germline V gene are SGHDT and YYEEEE. This CDR3 comprises 15 residues. CDR3 sequence (DNA): TGTGCCAGCACCGCGGGGTCTTACGGTGGGCTTGGAGTAGCCTTC. Translating gives CASTAGSYGGLGVAF.

The chain recombines TRBV19 with TRBJ2-3, with D perhaps TRBD1 (6 bases). V lost 3 bases to trimming and J lost 1 base, with 14 bases between them. CDR1 is LNHDA and CDR2 is SQIVND in the germline V gene (reference sequence). The CDR3 sequence is 16 residues long. CDR3 bases: TGTGCCAGTAGTATCGGACAGTCCCCGGGCACAGATACGCAGTATTTT. Translation gives CASSIGQSPGTDTQYF.

The V and J genes are TRBV7-8 and TRBJ2-7; unclear D gene. V shed 1 base and J shed 2 bases, with 15 bases lying between them. This CDR3 has 16 amino acids. The germline CDR1 and CDR2 sequences are SGHVS and FQNEAQ. The chain's CDR3 is CASSLGPRPSPYEQYF. The CDR3 region has the DNA TGTGCCAGCAGCTTAGGTCCGAGGCCTTCTCCCTACGAGCAGTACTTC. The full variable domain, with the rest looked up from reference TRBV7-8 and TRBJ2-7, is GAGVSQSPRYKVAKRGQDVALRCDPISGHVSLFWYQQALGQGPEFLTYFQNEAQLDKSGLPSDRFFAERPEGSVSTLKIQRTQQEDSAVYLCASSLGPRPSPYEQYFGPGTRLTVT.

V usage is TRBV12-3 or TRBV12-4 and J usage is TRBJ1-3; D is ambiguous. CDR3 length: 11 amino acids. The V and J ends lost 10 bases and 3 bases respectively, with 7 bases between them. CDR3 residues: CATSGGNTIYF. The CDR3 region has the DNA TGTGCCACCTCAGGTGGAAACACCATATATTTT.

The chain employs TRBV5-5 and TRBJ2-7; D ambiguous. V shed 2 bases and J shed 7 bases, with 16 bases lying between them. This CDR3 contains 14 residues. The germline V gene has CDR1 SGHKS and CDR2 YYEKEE (reference sequence). The CDR3 DNA is TGTGCCAGCAGCTTCTCACTCTCTACGTCTGAGCAGTACTTC. Translation: CASSFSLSTSEQYF.

The V call is TRBV29-1, the J call TRBJ2-2; D gene unclear. The CDR3 is 14 residues long. The germline V gene encodes CDR1 SQVTM and CDR2 ANQGSEA. V was shortened by 2 bases and J by 1 base, with 8 bases between the two germline ends. CDR3 amino acids: CSVEYRLNTGELFF. CDR3 nucleotides: TGCAGCGTTGAATACAGATTGAACACCGGGGAGCTGTTTTTT.

V is TRBV28 and J is TRBJ2-7; the match to TRBD1 covers 7 bases. V lost 3 bases and J lost 2; bases outside the gene matches: 10. The CDR3 contains 16 residues. Per germline, CDR1 MDHEN and CDR2 SYDVKM. CDR3 protein: CASSFTLQGLTYEQYF. The CDR3 region has the DNA TGTGCCAGCAGTTTCACACTACAGGGGCTCACCTACGAGCAGTACTTC. Based on the CDR3 plus reference TRBV28 and TRBJ2-7, the full variable domain is DVKVTQSSRYLVKRTGEKVFLECVQDMDHENMFWYRQDPGLGLRLIYFSYDVKMKEKGDIPEGYSVSREKKERFSLILESASTNQTSMYLCASSFTLQGLTYEQYFGPGTRLTVT.

The V and J genes are TRBV7-2 and TRBJ2-5, with D hard to call. Trimming removed 4 bases at V and 4 bases at J, with 7 bases between. This CDR3 is built from 12 residues. CDR1 is SGHTA and CDR2 is FQGNSA in the germline V gene. As DNA, the CDR3 is TGTGCCAGCAGCTCGTACGGAGAGACCCAGTACTTC. It yields the protein CASSSYGETQYF.

V is TRBV10-3 and J is TRBJ1-5; 7 bases are shared with TRBD1. After removal of 3 bases from V and 2 bases from J, the junction contained 4 bases not matched to a gene. Germline V gene data show CDR1 as ENHRY and CDR2 as SYGVKD. The CDR3 contains 15 residues. The CDR3, as DNA: TGTGCCATCAGTGATTACAGGGGCGGCAATCAGCCCCAGCATTTT. This gives the protein CAISDYRGGNQPQHF.

CDR3 protein: CASSFSQGFGYTF. CDR3 DNA: TGTGCCAGCAGCTTCTCACAGGGTTTTGGCTACACCTTC. The J gene is TRBJ1-2, the V gene TRBV11-2, with TRBD1 as a possible D gene (6 bases). The V and J ends lost 3 bases and 7 bases respectively, with 12 bases between them. CDR1 SGHAT and CDR2 FQNNGV come from the germline V gene. The CDR3 totals 13 residues. Variable domain in full (rest from reference TRBV11-2 and TRBJ1-2): EAGVAQSPRYKIIEKRQSVAFWCNPISGHATLYWYQQILGQGPKLLIQFQNNGVVDDSQLPKDRFSAERLKGVDSTLKIQPAKLEDSAVYLCASSFSQGFGYTFGSGTRLTVV.

This chain links TRBV5-6 with TRBJ1-1; 7 nucleotides match TRBD1. Trimming cost V 4 bases and J 12 bases; bases outside gene matches: 12. This CDR3 is 13 amino acids long. Germline V gives CDR1 SGHDT, CDR2 YYEEEE. CDR3 sequence reads: CASSRGGQSRTFF. The CDR3 DNA is TGTGCCAGCAGCCGGGGGGGACAGAGCCGAACTTTCTTT. The full variable domain, rest sourced from reference TRBV5-6 and TRBJ1-1, is DAGVTQSPTHLIKTRGQQVTLRCSPKSGHDTVSWYQQALGQGPQFIFQYYEEEERQRGNFPDRFSGHQFPNYSSELNVNALLLGDSALYLCASSRGGQSRTFFGQGTRLTVV.

This chain links TRBV5-1 with TRBJ2-1, with 11 bases aligning to TRBD2. This CDR3 is 20 amino acids long. CDR1 is SGHRS and CDR2 is YFSETQ in the germline V gene. V shed 5 bases, J shed 4 bases, and the junction held 20 bases outside the gene matches. The CDR3 sequence is CASSTPRGTSGTIGYNEQFF. The DNA of the CDR3 is TGCGCCAGCAGTACCCCGAGAGGGACTAGCGGTACTATCGGGTACAATGAGCAGTTCTTC.

With regard to this clone: This specimen includes other DNA sequences encoding the same CDR3. The CDR3 nucleotides are TGTGCCAGCAGTTTTTCGGGGGGGGAGACCCAGTACTTC. Translating gives CASSFSGGETQYF. The chain carries TRBV12-3 or TRBV12-4 and TRBJ2-5, with TRBD2 matching 8 bases. V was clipped by 3 bases and J by 5 bases; unmatched bases: 2. The CDR3 spans 13 residues.

V usage is TRBV11-2 and J usage is TRBJ2-1, with a tentative D call TRBD1 (5 bases). V gave up 2 bases and J gave up 9 bases, with 17 bases separating them. This CDR3 has 15 amino acids. Germline-derived CDR1 and CDR2 are SGHAT and FQNNGV. CDR3 sequence reads: CASSLSAGPTIEQFF. CDR3 coding DNA: TGTGCCAGCAGCTTATCGGCAGGGCCCACAATTGAGCAGTTCTTC. The full variable domain, with the rest looked up from reference TRBV11-2 and TRBJ2-1, is EAGVAQSPRYKIIEKRQSVAFWCNPISGHATLYWYQQILGQGPKLLIQFQNNGVVDDSQLPKDRFSAERLKGVDSTLKIQPAKLEDSAVYLCASSLSAGPTIEQFFGPGTRLTVL.

The genes are TRBV7-9 and TRBJ2-2, with 8 bases aligning to TRBD1. CDR1 SEHNR and CDR2 FQNEAQ come from the germline V gene (reference sequence). This CDR3 is built from 15 residues. V was pared by 2 bases and J by 6 bases, with 5 bases of the junction left unmatched. CDR3 nucleotides: TGTGCCAGCAGCTTACCTGGACAGGGAGCCGGGGAGCTGTTTTTT. It specifies CASSLPGQGAGELFF. Variable domain in full (rest from reference TRBV7-9 and TRBJ2-2): DTGVSQNPRHKITKRGQNVTFRCDPISEHNRLYWYRQTLGQGPEFLTYFQNEAQLEKSRLLSDRFSAERPKGSFSTLEIQRTEQGDSAMYLCASSLPGQGAGELFFGEGSRLTVL.